This TCR beta chain was captured in a study of T cell responses to AZD1222 COVID-19 vaccine. Whole-study context: Some second doses came at about 4 weeks and others at about 12 weeks; these were pooled. Study-wide results and caveats: Donors, mostly white British, included more females; clonal diversity was possibly underestimated.

CDR1 and CDR2 (germline): LNHDA, SQIVND (reference sequence). Unmatched junction bases numbered 4, after V lost 6 bases and J lost 2 bases. The CDR3 contains 14 residues. With respect to this clone: Its target is not known.

The repertoire was sequenced with immunoSEQ multiplex PCR; TCRdb's copy has only in-frame clones and lacks some. Of about 97,000 clones in the sample, 75% to 90% were seen once. Sequenced here: peripheral blood, sampled on day 0 of AZD1222 vaccination. The source of this sequence is an adult in good health. The chain joins TRBV19 to TRBJ2-3, with 8 bases fitting TRBD2. The CDR3 DNA follows: TGTGCCAGTAGCCGAGCGGGGGCCACAGATACGCAGTATTTT. Its translation is CASSRAGATDTQYF. Using reference TRBV19 and TRBJ2-3 for the parts outside the CDR3, the full variable domain is DGGITQSPKYLFRKEGQNVTLSCEQNLNHDAMYWYRQDPGQGLRLIYYSQIVNDFQKGDIAEGYSVSREKKESFPLTVTSAQKNPTAFYLCASSRAGATDTQYFGPGTRLTVL.